A selection of T cell receptor beta chains follows, all from one sample in a study of radiotherapy plus CTLA-4 blockade in lung cancer. Sequencing was performed with immunoSEQ multiplex PCR; in TCRdb, only in-frame clones are kept and a portion is missing. The sample has 60,000 to 70,000 clones; roughly 85% are singletons. The source was peripheral blood, collected from a patient treated with radiotherapy plus ipilimumab. The receptors stem from a human donor with non-small cell lung cancer who had a complete response to radiotherapy plus ipilimumab. CDR3s include the opening cysteine and the closing phenylalanine or tryptophan. Fields, in order: CDR3 DNA, CDR3 protein, D gene, clone size, V gene, J gene. The D gene is left open where the match is weak. Rows give clone size only sometimes, using once, few, many, or a class for an expanded clone.

DNA: TGTGCCAGTAGTATATGGGGGAAAAACATTCAGTACTTC
CDR3: CASSIWGKNIQYF
D: NA
size: NA
V: TRBV19
J: TRBJ2-4

DNA: TGCGCCAGCAGTGGGGGGAACACCGGGGAGCTGTTTTTT
CDR3: CASSGGNTGELFF
D: NA
size: NA
V: TRBV10-1
J: TRBJ2-2

DNA: TGTGCCAGCAGCTTCGGGGGGGCCGACTACGAGCAGTACTTC
CDR3: CASSFGGADYEQYF
D: TRBD2
size: NA
V: TRBV7-9
J: TRBJ2-7

DNA: TGTGCCAGCCAACGGTGGGGGGTCCAAGAGACCCAGTACTTC
CDR3: CASQRWGVQETQYF
D: NA
size: NA
V: TRBV5-5
J: TRBJ2-5

DNA: TGTGCCAGCAGCTTAGAAACGGGGAAGAACACCGGGGAGCTGTTTTTT
CDR3: CASSLETGKNTGELFF
D: NA
size: once
V: TRBV11-2
J: TRBJ2-2

DNA: TGTGCCAGCAGCTTATCCGACAGGGCCTATGGCTACACCTTC
CDR3: CASSLSDRAYGYTF
D: TRBD1
size: NA
V: TRBV11-2
J: TRBJ1-2

DNA: TGTGCCAGCAGCGGGGAAGGGGCTTCACCCCTCCACTTT
CDR3: CASSGEGASPLHF
D: NA
size: NA
V: TRBV7-2
J: TRBJ1-6

DNA: TGTGCCAGCAGACCTTCTCTCTCTGGAAACACCATATATTTT
CDR3: CASRPSLSGNTIYF
D: NA
size: few
V: TRBV7-2
J: TRBJ1-3

DNA: TGTGCCAGCAGTGAACTACAGGTCCAAGAGACCCAGTACTTC
CDR3: CASSELQVQETQYF
D: NA
size: few
V: TRBV6-1
J: TRBJ2-5

DNA: TGTGCCAGCAGCTTAACAACAGGGAGGTCCTACAATGAGCAGTTCTTC
CDR3: CASSLTTGRSYNEQFF
D: NA
size: few
V: TRBV9
J: TRBJ2-1

DNA: TGCGCCAGCAGCCTAACCCTGGGCCTCCAACTCGAGCAGTACTTC
CDR3: CASSLTLGLQLEQYF
D: NA
size: NA
V: TRBV4-1
J: TRBJ2-7

DNA: TGCGCCAGCAGCCAATGGGAGGTAGCAGTAAATGAAAAACTGTTTTTT
CDR3: CASSQWEVAVNEKLFF
D: NA
size: NA
V: TRBV4-1
J: TRBJ1-4

DNA: TGTGCCAGCAGCATACACAGGGGTCAGCCCCTGCATTTT
CDR3: CASSIHRGQPLHF
D: TRBD1
size: NA
V: TRBV11-1
J: TRBJ1-5

DNA: TGTGCCAGCAGCCCAGTGCGGGGTGAGAACACTGAAGCTTTCTTT
CDR3: CASSPVRGENTEAFF
D: NA
size: once
V: TRBV11-2
J: TRBJ1-1

DNA: TGTGCCATCAGTGGCCGGGACAGGGGATCGGCAGGAAACACCATATATTTT
CDR3: CAISGRDRGSAGNTIYF
D: TRBD1
size: NA
V: TRBV10-3
J: TRBJ1-3

DNA: TGCGCCAGCAGCCGGAACGTACAGGACTATGGCTACACCTTC
CDR3: CASSRNVQDYGYTF
D: NA
size: NA
V: TRBV4-3
J: TRBJ1-2

DNA: TGCAGCGTCCGGGCTGGGGGTGCCCCAAATGAGCAGTTCTTC
CDR3: CSVRAGGAPNEQFF
D: NA
size: few
V: TRBV29-1
J: TRBJ2-1

DNA: TGTGCCAGCAGGGGACAGGGGACTAATGAAAAACTGTTTTTT
CDR3: CASRGQGTNEKLFF
D: TRBD1
size: NA
V: TRBV9
J: TRBJ1-4

DNA: TGCGCCAGCAGCCGAAATCTGAACACTGAAGCTTTCTTT
CDR3: CASSRNLNTEAFF
D: NA
size: NA
V: TRBV5-1
J: TRBJ1-1

DNA: TGTGCCAGCAGCTCAGCCACGGTGAATCAGCCCCAGCATTTT
CDR3: CASSSATVNQPQHF
D: NA
size: NA
V: TRBV7-2
J: TRBJ1-5

DNA: TGTGCCAGCAGTTACGGAGGCAGTCGGCAGTTCTTC
CDR3: CASSYGGSRQFF
D: NA
size: once
V: TRBV6-5
J: TRBJ2-1

DNA: TGTGCCAGTAGCACCGGGACAGGGGAAAATAGCAATCAGCCCCAGCATTTT
CDR3: CASSTGTGENSNQPQHF
D: TRBD1
size: NA
V: TRBV19
J: TRBJ1-5

DNA: TGTGCCAGCAGCTGGACAGACACTGAAGCTTTCTTT
CDR3: CASSWTDTEAFF
D: NA
size: NA
V: TRBV11-3
J: TRBJ1-1

DNA: TGTGCCAGCAGCTTAAATCAGCCCCAGCATTTT
CDR3: CASSLNQPQHF
D: NA
size: NA
V: TRBV6-1
J: TRBJ1-5

DNA: TGTGCCAGCAGCTTGGGAGTGCTTACTAACTATGGCTACACCTTC
CDR3: CASSLGVLTNYGYTF
D: NA
size: NA
V: TRBV5-6
J: TRBJ1-2

DNA: TGCAGCGTTGAAGCAGACATGAACACTGAAGCTTTCTTT
CDR3: CSVEADMNTEAFF
D: NA
size: NA
V: TRBV29-1
J: TRBJ1-1

DNA: TGTGCTAGTGGTCGAAACCTACAGGGTGAAGCTTTCTTT
CDR3: CASGRNLQGEAFF
D: NA
size: few
V: TRBV12-5
J: TRBJ1-1

DNA: TGTGCCAGCAGCTTGGACGCTAGCGGGGGGTCCCAGTTCTTC
CDR3: CASSLDASGGSQFF
D: TRBD2
size: NA
V: TRBV5-4
J: TRBJ2-1

DNA: TGCAGCGCGAGTCCTAGCGGGAGGAATGAGCAGTTCTTC
CDR3: CSASPSGRNEQFF
D: TRBD2
size: NA
V: TRBV29-1
J: TRBJ2-1

DNA: TGTGCCAGCAGTTGGGCAGGGGAGGCCGGGGAGCTGTTTTTT
CDR3: CASSWAGEAGELFF
D: NA
size: medium-sized
V: TRBV6-6
J: TRBJ2-2